These 21 T cell receptor beta chains were all obtained from the same sample, sequenced in a study of beta chain features in type 1 diabetes. Since all of the isolated RNA was reverse transcribed, expressed TCRB transcripts were what got sequenced. Sequencing was performed with immunoSEQ multiplex PCR; in TCRdb, only in-frame clones are kept and a portion is missing. The data show around 44,000 clones, roughly 50% seen once. The material sequenced was stem cell memory CD4+ T cells from blood. These receptors were obtained from a woman under 40 in good health.

The chain employs TRBV5-1 and TRBJ2-6, with TRBD1 identical over 7 bases. Germline loops: CDR1 SGHRS, CDR2 YFSETQ. V dropped 4 bases and J dropped 2; count of bases not matched to a gene: 3. The CDR3 covers 15 residues. The CDR3 loop reads CASSTQGAGANVLTF. In DNA form, the CDR3 reads TGCGCCAGCAGCACTCAGGGGGCTGGGGCCAACGTCCTGACTTTC. The full variable domain, with the rest looked up from reference TRBV5-1 and TRBJ2-6, is KAGVTQTPRYLIKTRGQQVTLSCSPISGHRSVSWYQQTPGQGLQFLFEYFSETQRNKGNFPGRFSGRQFSNSRSEMNVSTLELGDSALYLCASSTQGAGANVLTFGAGSRLTVL.

The table lists this clone with a few counts. The chain employs TRBV6-1 and TRBJ2-4; 10 positions match TRBD1. V shed 8 bases, J shed 6 bases, and the junction held 1 base outside the gene matches. CDR1 and CDR2 (germline): MNHNS, SASEGT. The CDR3 loop spans 12 amino acids. CDR3 loop: CASGDRGNIQYF. The CDR3 bases are TGTGCCAGCGGGGACAGGGGAAACATTCAGTACTTC.

V usage is TRBV19 and J usage is TRBJ1-1; D possibly corresponds to TRBD1 (6 bases). This CDR3 contains 14 residues. CDR1 and CDR2 (germline): LNHDA, SQIVND (reference sequence). V lost 5 bases and J lost 4, with 14 bases in between. The CDR3 DNA reads as TGTGCCAGTAGTCACAGGGAGAGAGCCACTGAAGCTTTCTTT. It codes for CASSHRERATEAFF. The full variable domain, its missing parts supplied by reference TRBV19 and TRBJ1-1, is DGGITQSPKYLFRKEGQNVTLSCEQNLNHDAMYWYRQDPGQGLRLIYYSQIVNDFQKGDIAEGYSVSREKKESFPLTVTSAQKNPTAFYLCASSHRERATEAFFGQGTRLTVV.

The chain combines TRBV4-3 with TRBJ2-1; 10 bases line up with TRBD2. Germline V CDR1 and CDR2: LGHNA, YSLEER. J gave up 9 bases and V 0 bases, and 14 bases lay outside the gene matches. The CDR3 sequence is 18 residues long. For the CDR3, the DNA is TGCGCCAGCAGCCAAGAACCGACCGGGACTAGCGTCCCGGCTGAGCAGTTCTTC. Translation: CASSQEPTGTSVPAEQFF.

The table lists this clone with a few counts. This chain uses TRBV28 with TRBJ2-2, with 7 bases fitting TRBD1. The CDR3 has 16 residues. CDR1 and CDR2 (germline): MDHEN, SYDVKM. The V segment lost 6 bases and the J segment 4 bases; nucleotides outside the gene matches: 11. CDR3 nucleotide sequence: TGTGCCAGCAGCCATACAGGGGCTCCTACCACCGGGGAGCTGTTTTTT. Amino acids: CASSHTGAPTTGELFF.

The V and J genes are TRBV19 and TRBJ1-2; D unresolved. CDR3 length: 11 residues. V dropped 7 bases and J dropped 3 bases, with 6 bases sitting between them. The germline CDR1 and CDR2 sequences are LNHDA and SQIVND (reference sequence). The CDR3 DNA reads as TGTGCCAGTATCGGGGACTATGGCTACACCTTC. This codes for CASIGDYGYTF.

This CDR3 is CAWSKGLGSYEQYF. Written as DNA, the CDR3 is TGTGCCTGGAGTAAGGGACTAGGTTCCTACGAGCAGTACTTC. The chain employs TRBV30 and TRBJ2-7, with 8 bases fitting TRBD2. Trimming cost V 2 bases and J 1 base; bases outside gene matches: 4. CDR3 length: 14 residues. Looked up from germline, CDR1 is GTSNPN and CDR2 is SVGIG (reference sequence).

This clone was observed a few times. The rearrangement joins TRBV12-5 to TRBJ2-5, with D tentatively TRBD2 (6 bases). This CDR3 has 17 amino acids. Trimming pared 1 base from V and 2 bases from J, leaving 17 bases between. The germline gives CDR1 LGHNT, CDR2 FRNRAP. The chain's CDR3 is CASGLGDGSLLQETQYF. In DNA, the CDR3 is TGTGCTAGTGGTTTGGGAGACGGGAGTCTCCTTCAAGAGACCCAGTACTTC.

This clone was seen a few times. V gene TRBV9 combines with J gene TRBJ2-7, with a possible D match to TRBD2 (6 bases). Trimming stripped 4 bases from V and 3 bases from J, with 11 bases between. This CDR3 is built from 13 residues. Germline CDR1 reads SGDLS; CDR2 reads YYNGEE. CDR3 coding DNA: TGTGCCAGCAGCCAGGGACTGAACTACGAGCAGTACTTC. This translates into CASSQGLNYEQYF.

The rearrangement links TRBV5-1 to TRBJ2-1; 10 bases are a match to TRBD2. The CDR3 is made up of 15 amino acids. Trimming took 0 bases from V and 7 from J; bases not matched to a gene: 4. Germline V gene lookup returns CDR1 SGHRS and CDR2 YFSETQ. This chain's CDR3 is CASSLELAGANEQFF. CDR3 nucleotide sequence: TGCGCCAGCAGCTTGGAGCTAGCGGGAGCTAATGAGCAGTTCTTC.

This clone was observed a handful of times. The chain combines TRBV7-2 with TRBJ2-7, with 12 bases aligning to TRBD2. The CDR3 has 17 residues. V shed 5 bases, J shed 8 bases, and the junction held 16 bases outside the gene matches. Germline CDR1 is SGHTA and CDR2 is FQGNSA. DNA for the CDR3: TGTGCCAGCAGCCCTTTTACTTCTGGACTAGCGGGAAGAAAGCAGTACTTC. Translated: CASSPFTSGLAGRKQYF.

The chain uses TRBV5-1 and TRBJ2-2; 8 bases are a match to TRBD2. The CDR3 totals 17 residues. V lost 4 bases, J lost 6 bases, and 14 bases stayed unmatched. Germline V lookup: CDR1 SGHRS, CDR2 YFSETQ. The CDR3 loop reads CASSPGAGTRGAGELFF. The CDR3 nucleotides read TGCGCCAGCAGCCCCGGAGCCGGGACTAGAGGGGCCGGGGAGCTGTTTTTT. The complete variable domain, with remaining parts taken from reference TRBV5-1 and TRBJ2-2, reads KAGVTQTPRYLIKTRGQQVTLSCSPISGHRSVSWYQQTPGQGLQFLFEYFSETQRNKGNFPGRFSGRQFSNSRSEMNVSTLELGDSALYLCASSPGAGTRGAGELFFGEGSRLTVL.

This clone came up a few times. This sequence joins TRBV28 and TRBJ2-3; 7 positions match TRBD2. V dropped 6 bases and J dropped 6; count of bases not matched to a gene: 12. CDR1 is MDHEN, CDR2 SYDVKM, per germline. The CDR3 is 15 amino acids. CDR3 sequence (DNA): TGTGCCAGCAGGACACTAGCGTCGGGTCGGGATACGCAGTATTTT. This encodes CASRTLASGRDTQYF.

This chain joins TRBV2 and TRBJ2-3; 8 bases are shared with TRBD2. This CDR3 has 15 residues. With V trimmed by 7 bases and J by 3 bases, 9 bases remained unmatched. In germline, CDR1 is SNHLY, CDR2 FYNNEI. CDR3 amino acids: CASNEGLAPTDTQYF. The DNA for the CDR3 is TGTGCCAGCAACGAAGGACTAGCACCGACAGATACGCAGTATTTT. The full variable domain, its missing parts supplied by reference TRBV2 and TRBJ2-3, is EPEVTQTPSHQVTQMGQEVILRCVPISNHLYFYWYRQILGQKVEFLVSFYNNEISEKSEIFDDQFSVERPDGSNFTLKIRSTKLEDSAMYFCASNEGLAPTDTQYFGPGTRLTVL.

This clone has just a few counts. This chain links TRBV11-2 with TRBJ2-7; 8 bases map to TRBD2. Germline V CDR1 and CDR2: SGHAT, FQNNGV. The CDR3 runs to 15 residues. V trimming: 5 bases; J trimming: 5 bases; junction bases outside the gene matches: 11. DNA of the CDR3: TGTGCCAGCAGCGAGCCCCGGGGACTAGATGACGAGCAGTACTTC. This encodes CASSEPRGLDDEQYF.

In this sample, this clone turned up a few times. The chain has TRBV6-1 and TRBJ1-4; 9 nucleotides align to TRBD1. This CDR3 is built from 14 residues. CDR1 MNHNS and CDR2 SASEGT come from the germline V gene. V dropped 5 bases and J dropped 8; count of bases not matched to a gene: 6. CDR3: CASSRTGALEKLFF. The CDR3 nucleotides read TGTGCCAGCAGTAGGACAGGGGCGCTGGAAAAACTGTTTTTT.

V gene TRBV10-3 combines with J gene TRBJ2-5; 9 positions agree with TRBD1. This CDR3 contains 12 residues. The germline V gene has CDR1 ENHRY and CDR2 SYGVKD. Trimming cost V 8 bases and J 4 bases; bases outside gene matches: 2. As DNA, the CDR3 is TGTGCCATCGGGACAGGGAGAGAGACCCAGTACTTC. Translated: CAIGTGRETQYF.

This clone showed up just a few times. V and J are TRBV4-3 and TRBJ2-1, with a tentative D call TRBD2 (7 bases). The CDR3 is 16 residues long. Germline assignment: CDR1 LGHNA and CDR2 YSLEER. V gave up 0 bases and J gave up 3 bases, with 12 bases separating them. DNA of the CDR3: TGCGCCAGCAGCCAAGAAGGCGGGGGCCACTACAATGAGCAGTTCTTC. Translating it yields CASSQEGGGHYNEQFF.

The chain recombines TRBV7-3 with TRBJ2-7; weak D call: TRBD2 (7 bases). This CDR3 is 14 amino acids long. Per germline, CDR1 SGHTA and CDR2 FQGTGA. The V and J ends lost 5 bases and 6 bases respectively, with 17 bases between them. The CDR3 nucleotides read TGTGCCAGCAGCCTAAAGGGGGGGGTCGGCGAGCAGTACTTC. This sequence encodes CASSLKGGVGEQYF.

This clone was seen more than once but under ten times. The chain employs TRBV30 and TRBJ2-1; D is uncertain. Germline assignment: CDR1 GTSNPN and CDR2 SVGIG (reference sequence). CDR3 length equals 14 residues. V was shortened by 4 bases and J by 3 bases, with 13 bases between the two germline ends. The CDR3 sequence is CAWNIGSYYNEQFF. In DNA, the CDR3 is TGTGCCTGGAATATCGGTAGCTACTACAATGAGCAGTTCTTC.

The rearrangement joins TRBV30 to TRBJ2-3, with D possibly being TRBD1 (5 bases). Germline V CDR1 and CDR2: GTSNPN, SVGIG (reference sequence). This CDR3 contains 14 residues. V dropped 3 bases and J dropped 0 bases, with 10 bases sitting between them. The CDR3 sequence: CAWRPGSSTDTQYF. As DNA, the CDR3 is TGTGCCTGGAGGCCAGGGTCTAGCACAGATACGCAGTATTTT.